A selection of T cell receptor beta chains follows, all from one sample in a study of T cell responses to AZD1222 COVID-19 vaccine. Here immunoSEQ multiplex PCR was the method, and the copy in TCRdb shows in-frame clones only, minus some. Among some 190,000 clones listed, nearly 95% were seen once. The source was peripheral blood, collected 28 days after the second AZD1222 dose. The receptors shown here come from an adult who received the AZD1222 COVID-19 vaccine. CDR3s include the opening cysteine and the closing phenylalanine or tryptophan. A D gene is named only where the DNA matches it firmly. For some rows the clone size is stated as once, few or many, or as a class when expanded; others skip it.

cdr3_nt cdr3_aa clone_size d_call j_call v_call
TGTGCCAGCAGCTTATCGGGAATATGGACTGAAGCTTTCTTT CASSLSGIWTEAFF once . TRBJ1-1 TRBV7-9
TGTGCCAGCAGTTCAGGGGGCGCCGATGAAAAACTGTTTTTT CASSSGGADEKLFF . TRBD1 TRBJ1-4 TRBV6-2/TRBV6-3
TGTGCCAGCAGGTATCATTTAGGGGATAGCAATCAGCCCCAGCATTTT CASRYHLGDSNQPQHF . . TRBJ1-5 TRBV28
TGTGCCAGTAGTACCCCAGGCAGAAGCTCCTACAATGAGCAGTTCTTC CASSTPGRSSYNEQFF once . TRBJ2-1 TRBV19
TGTGCCAGCAGGGCCGATAGCAATCAGCCCCAGCATTTT CASRADSNQPQHF . . TRBJ1-5 TRBV7-2
TGCAGCGCATGGGACAGGGGAAGCAATCAGCCCCAGCATTTT CSAWDRGSNQPQHF . TRBD1 TRBJ1-5 TRBV29-1
TGTGCCAGCAGCCAAGAAACTCCCCAGGGGGCCACCGGGGAGCTGTTTTTT CASSQETPQGATGELFF . TRBD1 TRBJ2-2 TRBV4-2
TGCGCCAGCAGCCCGGGGGCAGGCGCTTACGAGCAGTACTTC CASSPGAGAYEQYF . . TRBJ2-7 TRBV5-1
TGTGCCAGCAGTTTCGACAGGGCCTACGAGCAGTACTTC CASSFDRAYEQYF . TRBD1 TRBJ2-7 TRBV5-8
TGTGCCAGCAGTTACGATGGGACAGCTAATGAAAAACTGTTTTTT CASSYDGTANEKLFF medium-sized TRBD1 TRBJ1-4 TRBV6-5
TGTGCCAGCAGCTTAGGGGGGGAATCATTCGGCTACACCTTC CASSLGGESFGYTF . . TRBJ1-2 TRBV7-9
TGTGCCAGTAGTATCCTTGGGGTCGGGCTGGGAGCTCTCTCCTACGAGCAGTACTTC CASSILGVGLGALSYEQYF . . TRBJ2-7 TRBV19
TGTGCCAGCAGCTGCCCGACCGTACACAGCTCCTACGAGCAGTACTTC CASSCPTVHSSYEQYF . . TRBJ2-7 TRBV7-3
TGCGCCAGCAGCCAAGGTTGGGGACAGGGCGTGAGTCAGCCCCAGCATTTT CASSQGWGQGVSQPQHF . TRBD1 TRBJ1-5 TRBV4-1
TGTGCCAGCAGCTCGACAGGGATTCTCGGCACTGAAGCTTTCTTT CASSSTGILGTEAFF . TRBD1 TRBJ1-1 TRBV7-2
TGCGCCAGCAGCCTGGTGGGGGAGGTTGTAGCTTTCTTT CASSLVGEVVAFF . . TRBJ1-1 TRBV5-1
TGTGCCTGGAGTGTAGGAAAGCTTCCTAGCTCCTATAATTCACCCCTCCACTTT CAWSVGKLPSSYNSPLHF . . TRBJ1-6 TRBV30
TGTGCCAGCAGTTTGAGGGAGGGGGGCTACACCTTC CASSLREGGYTF . . TRBJ1-2 TRBV12-3/TRBV12-4
TGTGCCAGCAGCGCCCAGGACGAGCAGTACTTC CASSAQDEQYF few . TRBJ2-7 TRBV9
TGTGCCACCAGGGACGGGTTTTACGAGCAGTACTTC CATRDGFYEQYF . . TRBJ2-7 TRBV24-1
TGTGCCAGCAGTTATGCGGGGATCAACGAGCAGTACTTC CASSYAGINEQYF . . TRBJ2-7 TRBV6-5
TGTGCCAGCTCACCGGCTCAGGGGCTATCTGAAGCTTTCTTT CASSPAQGLSEAFF . . TRBJ1-1 TRBV18